These 5 T cell receptor beta chains were all obtained from the same sample, sequenced in a study of blood T cell repertoires in COVID-19. Data came from immunoSEQ multiplex PCR; TCRdb stores just in-frame clones and leaves some out. The table lists more than 150,000 clones, roughly four fifths of them singletons. Sequencing was done on a sample of PBMCs or T cells enriched from blood (not recorded which). These receptors came from a man in his forties or fifties who had recovered from COVID-19.

This clone came up a few times. The genes are TRBV3-1 (or the pseudogene TRBV3-2) and TRBJ2-1; 9 nucleotides line up with TRBD2. The CDR3 loop spans 15 amino acids. Trimming cost V 0 bases and J 7 bases; bases outside gene matches: 4. Germline values: CDR1 LGHDT, CDR2 YNNKEL (reference sequence). CDR3 DNA: TGTGCCAGCAGCCAAGAGCGGGGGGGAGGGAATGAGCAGTTCTTC. Translating gives CASSQERGGGNEQFF.

The genes are TRBV5-1 and TRBJ2-3; 8 nucleotides line up with TRBD2. Germline V lookup: CDR1 SGHRS, CDR2 YFSETQ. Unmatched junction bases numbered 13, after V lost 2 bases and J lost 2 bases. The length of the CDR3 is 18 residues. CDR3 amino acids: CASSFSNVAGIYTDTQYF. CDR3 nucleotide sequence: TGCGCCAGCAGCTTCTCAAACGTAGCGGGGATTTACACAGATACGCAGTATTTT.

The V gene is TRBV5-6, the J gene TRBJ2-1, with a weak D call TRBD2 (5 bases). The CDR3 covers 15 residues. Germline values: CDR1 SGHDT, CDR2 YYEEEE. Trimming removed 0 bases at V and 9 bases at J, with 16 bases between. The CDR3 nucleotides are TGTGCCAGCAGCTTGGAGGGAGTTTATTCTGGTGAGCAGTTCTTC. Encoded protein: CASSLEGVYSGEQFF. The full variable domain, its missing parts supplied by reference TRBV5-6 and TRBJ2-1, is DAGVTQSPTHLIKTRGQQVTLRCSPKSGHDTVSWYQQALGQGPQFIFQYYEEEERQRGNFPDRFSGHQFPNYSSELNVNALLLGDSALYLCASSLEGVYSGEQFFGPGTRLTVL.

This clone has just one count. The same CDR3 can be traced to other DNA sequences in this sample. V and J are TRBV7-9 and TRBJ2-7; 9 nucleotides line up with TRBD1. This CDR3 region has 14 residues. Germline CDR1 SEHNR, CDR2 FQNEAQ (reference sequence). J gave up 3 bases and V 1 base, and 1 base lay outside the gene matches. Written as DNA, the CDR3 is TGTGCCAGCAGCTTAGGGGGACAGGGCTACGAGCAGTACTTC. Protein: CASSLGGQGYEQYF.

The V and J genes are TRBV2 and TRBJ2-7; D is perhaps TRBD1 (7 bases). CDR1 is SNHLY, CDR2 FYNNEI, per germline. This CDR3 is built from 14 residues. V was clipped by 4 bases and J by 2 bases, with 12 bases between them. CDR3 loop: CASSGIRGAYEQYF. For the CDR3, the DNA is TGTGCCAGCAGTGGAATCAGGGGGGCCTACGAGCAGTACTTC.